Presented here are 12 T cell receptor beta chains from one specimen sequenced in a study of blood T cell repertoires in COVID-19. The repertoire was sequenced with immunoSEQ multiplex PCR; TCRdb's copy has only in-frame clones and lacks some. Of 300,000 to 400,000 clones in the sample, over 85% are singletons; the top ten hold around 2.5%. What was sequenced was PBMCs or T cells enriched from blood (not recorded which). The receptor set was obtained from a man in his sixties who had recovered from COVID-19.

The sample holds one count of this clone. The rearrangement joins TRBV7-9 to TRBJ2-5; TRBD2 is a possible D gene (6 bases). V was trimmed by 4 bases and J by 4 bases, leaving 16 bases between them. The CDR3 is 15 amino acids. In germline, CDR1 is SEHNR, CDR2 FQNEAQ (reference sequence). CDR3 sequence (DNA): TGTGCCAGCAGCTCCGGGACTGCCACGCCAGAGACCCAGTACTTC. Amino acid sequence: CASSSGTATPETQYF.

V is TRBV18 and J is TRBJ1-3, with TRBD1 matching over 10 bases. The CDR3 loop spans 15 amino acids. J gave up 4 bases and V 2 bases, and 2 bases lay outside the gene matches. Per the germline V gene, CDR1 is KGHSH and CDR2 is LQKENI. The CDR3 DNA sequence: TGTGCCAGCTCACCAGGGACAGGGGAAGGAAACACCATATATTTT. Amino acids: CASSPGTGEGNTIYF.

The gene calls are TRBV9 and TRBJ2-1, with 8 bases that match TRBD2. Germline-derived CDR1 and CDR2 are SGDLS and YYNGEE. J was trimmed by 1 base and V by 4 bases; bases with no gene match: 4. CDR3 size: 15 residues. DNA of the CDR3: TGTGCCAGCAGCTCAGCGGGGGATTCCTACAATGAGCAGTTCTTC. It codes for CASSSAGDSYNEQFF. The complete variable domain, with remaining parts taken from reference TRBV9 and TRBJ2-1, reads DSGVTQTPKHLITATGQRVTLRCSPRSGDLSVYWYQQSLDQGLQFLIQYYNGEERAKGNILERFSAQQFPDLHSELNLSSLELGDSALYFCASSSAGDSYNEQFFGPGTRLTVL.

The genes are TRBV24-1 and TRBJ2-7, with D perhaps matching TRBD1 (5 bases). Germline V lookup: CDR1 KGHDR, CDR2 SFDVKD. This CDR3 contains 15 residues. V lost 9 bases to trimming and J lost 0 bases, with 17 bases between them. The CDR3 nucleotides are TGTGCCACCGAAAGGGGCAGTCTGAGCTCCTACGAGCAGTACTTC. Protein: CATERGSLSSYEQYF.

This clone has a single count. This chain connects TRBV7-9 to TRBJ2-3; 10 bases are shared with TRBD2. The CDR3 extends over 15 amino acids. Germline values: CDR1 SEHNR, CDR2 FQNEAQ (reference sequence). The junction had 8 bases not matched to a gene; V was cut back by 7 bases and J by 4 bases. The CDR3 loop is CASIRTSGGPDTQYF. DNA for the CDR3: TGTGCCAGCATCCGGACTAGCGGCGGGCCAGATACGCAGTATTTT.

The chain has TRBV5-1 and TRBJ2-7; 7 bases match TRBD2. Germline assignment: CDR1 SGHRS and CDR2 YFSETQ. This CDR3 comprises 15 residues. V was clipped by 3 bases and J by 4 bases; unmatched bases: 10. The CDR3 spells CASSWGGGAYYEQYF. Written as DNA, the CDR3 is TGCGCCAGCAGCTGGGGGGGTGGGGCGTATTACGAGCAGTACTTC.

The chain carries TRBV7-3 and TRBJ2-1; 11 nucleotides align to TRBD2. J gave up 4 bases and V 5 bases, and 4 bases lay outside the gene matches. The CDR3 length is 15 residues. Germline lookup yields CDR1 SGHTA and CDR2 FQGTGA. The CDR3 DNA reads TGTGCCAGCAGCCAAACTAGCGGGGGTTACAATGAGCAGTTCTTC. Translation: CASSQTSGGYNEQFF. Looking up the rest from reference TRBV7-3 and TRBJ2-1 gives the full variable domain: GAGVSQTPSNKVTEKGKYVELRCDPISGHTALYWYRQSLGQGPEFLIYFQGTGAADDSGLPNDRFFAVRPEGSVSTLKIQRTERGDSAVYLCASSQTSGGYNEQFFGPGTRLTVL.

The chain uses TRBV2 and TRBJ1-6; the match to TRBD1 covers 9 bases. With 4 bases clipped from V and 10 bases from J, the junction kept 5 bases outside the gene matches. The CDR3 extends over 14 amino acids. CDR1 is SNHLY and CDR2 is FYNNEI in the germline V gene. The CDR3 region has the DNA TGTGCCAGCAGTGGAACAGGGGGCGGGTCACCCCTCCACTTT. Residues: CASSGTGGGSPLHF.

In its sample, this clone was seen once. The rearrangement uses TRBV18 and TRBJ1-1; D is unclear. This CDR3 contains 13 residues. CDR1 and CDR2 (germline): KGHSH, LQKENI. Trimming cost V 5 bases and J 0 bases, with 7 bases left between them. Written as DNA, the CDR3 is TGTGCCAGCTCAACCGGGGTGAACACTGAAGCTTTCTTT. It encodes CASSTGVNTEAFF.

J is TRBJ1-2 and V is TRBV9; no clear D gene. The CDR3 length is 17 residues. CDR1 SGDLS and CDR2 YYNGEE come from the germline V gene. The ends were cut back, 4 bases at V and 4 bases at J, with 23 bases in the middle. In DNA form, the CDR3 reads TGTGCCAGCAGCCCTAACCTTTGGACGGCCCGGGGCTATGGCTACACCTTC. Translating it yields CASSPNLWTARGYGYTF.

The CDR3 sequence: CAWYRNEKLFF. In DNA, the CDR3 is TGTGCCTGGTACAGGAATGAAAAACTGTTTTTT. This chain joins TRBV30 and TRBJ1-4; TRBD1 is a possible D gene (5 bases). Germline assignment: CDR1 GTSNPN and CDR2 SVGIG (reference sequence). This CDR3 spans 11 amino acids. V gave up 5 bases and J gave up 5 bases, with 6 bases separating them.

The chain employs TRBV5-5 and TRBJ1-2; 7 nucleotides agree with TRBD1. Germline V gene sequence: CDR1 SGHKS, CDR2 YYEKEE (reference sequence). V gave up 0 bases and J gave up 5 bases; unmatched junction bases: 7. This CDR3 is built from 15 residues. In nucleotides, the CDR3 is TGTGCCAGCAGCTTGGGCCACAGGGGCCCTTATGGCTACACCTTC. It is translated as CASSLGHRGPYGYTF.